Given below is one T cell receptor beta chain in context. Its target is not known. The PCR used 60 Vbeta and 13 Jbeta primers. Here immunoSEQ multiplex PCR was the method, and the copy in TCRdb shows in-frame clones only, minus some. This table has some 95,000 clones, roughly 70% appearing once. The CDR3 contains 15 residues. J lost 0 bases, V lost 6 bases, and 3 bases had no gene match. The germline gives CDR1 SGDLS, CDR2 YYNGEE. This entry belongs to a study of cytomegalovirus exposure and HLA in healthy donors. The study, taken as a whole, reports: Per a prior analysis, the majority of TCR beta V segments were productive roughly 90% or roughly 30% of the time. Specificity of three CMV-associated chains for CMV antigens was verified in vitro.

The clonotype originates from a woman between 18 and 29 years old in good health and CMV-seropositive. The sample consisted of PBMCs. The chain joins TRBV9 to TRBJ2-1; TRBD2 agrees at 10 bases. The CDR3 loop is CASTSGRFSYNEQFF. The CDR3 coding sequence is TGTGCCAGCACTAGCGGGAGATTCTCCTACAATGAGCAGTTCTTC.